The 29 T cell receptor beta chains listed next were all sequenced from one sample in a study of vaccination effects on CD4 cells after COVID-19. Culture proceeded for 10 days, and CD4+ T cells were then isolated. Two doses of BNT162b2 or mRNA-1273 vaccine were administered to participants. Here immunoSEQ multiplex PCR was the method, and the copy in TCRdb shows in-frame clones only, minus some. The sample has around 47,000 clones; roughly 72% are singletons. Antigen specificity for these receptors is unknown. The specimen comprised CD4+ T cells from PBMCs cultured without peptide, sampled after COVID-19 vaccination. The receptors stem from a human donor who received a COVID-19 vaccine.

The chain has TRBV5-4 and TRBJ1-3, with 7 bases identical to TRBD1. With 4 bases clipped from V and 6 bases from J, the junction kept 10 bases outside the gene matches. Germline lookup yields CDR1 SGHNT and CDR2 YYREEE (reference sequence). This CDR3 has 15 amino acids. The CDR3 sequence is CASSPELGQPNTIYF. The CDR3 coding sequence is TGTGCCAGCAGCCCAGAATTGGGACAGCCAAACACCATATATTTT.

The V call is TRBV7-9, the J call TRBJ1-5; D unclear. The CDR3 runs 15 residues. Germline V gene lookup returns CDR1 SEHNR and CDR2 FQNEAQ (reference sequence). Trimming stripped 4 bases from V and 3 bases from J, with 13 bases between. In DNA, the CDR3 is TGTGCCAGCAGCTCTAAGGGATCGCTCAATCAGCCCCAGCATTTT. Its protein is CASSSKGSLNQPQHF.

The chain combines TRBV18 with TRBJ2-1; 12 bases are a match to TRBD2. Per germline, CDR1 KGHSH and CDR2 LQKENI. With 1 base clipped from V and 4 bases from J, the junction kept 2 bases outside the gene matches. This CDR3 comprises 16 residues. This CDR3 reads CASSPRGTSGYNEQFF. For the CDR3, the DNA is TGTGCCAGCTCACCACGCGGGACTAGCGGGTACAATGAGCAGTTCTTC. Full variable domain (missing parts from reference TRBV18 and TRBJ2-1): NAGVMQNPRHLVRRRGQEARLRCSPMKGHSHVYWYRQLPEEGLKFMVYLQKENIIDESGMPKERFSAEFPKEGPSILRIQQVVRGDSAAYFCASSPRGTSGYNEQFFGPGTRLTVL.

The genes are TRBV12-5 and TRBJ2-1, with TRBD2 matching 10 bases. Germline CDR1 and CDR2: LGHNT and FRNRAP. Losses at the gene ends were 0 bases for V and 8 bases for J; bases not matched to a gene: 7. This CDR3 comprises 16 residues. CDR3 region: CASGLVLTSGTDEQFF. The DNA of the CDR3 is TGTGCTAGTGGTTTGGTACTAACTAGCGGGACCGATGAGCAGTTCTTC.

As to this clone: One junction end disagrees with the germline gene, perhaps due to a read error. V and J are TRBV7-8 and TRBJ2-6; D tentatively reads TRBD1 or TRBD2 (5 bases each). Germline CDR1 SGHVS, CDR2 FQNEAQ. The CDR3 spans 18 residues. In DNA, the CDR3 is TGTGCCAGCAGCTTAGCGATGGGACGGGGCTCTAGGGCCAACGTCCTGACTTTC. Protein sequence: CASSLAMGRGSRANVLTF.

This chain uses TRBV6-5 with TRBJ1-1, with unresolved D. Germline values: CDR1 MNHEY, CDR2 SVGAGI. Trimming pared 6 bases from V and 1 base from J, leaving 9 bases between. This CDR3 has 13 residues. CDR3 in DNA: TGTGCCAGCAGCCTCCTCGGGAACACTGAAGCTTTCTTT. This sequence encodes CASSLLGNTEAFF.

The rearrangement joins TRBV12-5 to TRBJ1-4; no reliable D call. Germline V gives CDR1 LGHNT, CDR2 FRNRAP. This CDR3 contains 11 residues. Trimming removed 3 bases from V and 4 bases from J, with 0 bases in between. As DNA, the CDR3 is TGTGCTAGTGGTTTTAATGAAAAACTGTTTTTT. The encoded protein is CASGFNEKLFF.

This chain connects TRBV5-1 to TRBJ2-5, with TRBD2 matching over 8 bases. CDR1 SGHRS and CDR2 YFSETQ come from the germline V gene. The CDR3 contains 14 residues. Losses at the gene ends were 4 bases for V and 5 bases for J; bases not matched to a gene: 7. The CDR3 sequence is CASSGGTSRETQYF. The CDR3 nucleotides read TGCGCCAGCAGCGGGGGGACTAGTAGGGAGACCCAGTACTTC.

V gene TRBV2 combines with J gene TRBJ2-2; TRBD2 agrees at 14 bases. J was trimmed by 6 bases and V by 7 bases; bases with no gene match: 4. The CDR3 is 15 amino acids. In germline, CDR1 is SNHLY, CDR2 FYNNEI. The CDR3 protein is CASKGTSGSPGELFF. Written as DNA, the CDR3 is TGTGCCAGCAAAGGGACTAGCGGGAGTCCCGGGGAGCTGTTTTTT.

This sequence joins TRBV18 and TRBJ2-2; D gene ambiguous. Deletions cut 3 bases from V and 3 bases from J, with 17 bases between. The germline V gene has CDR1 KGHSH and CDR2 LQKENI. The CDR3 spans 17 residues. The CDR3 reads CASSPNTASTYTGELFF. The DNA for the CDR3 is TGTGCCAGCTCACCTAATACAGCGAGCACTTACACCGGGGAGCTGTTTTTT.

The chain combines TRBV4-1 with TRBJ1-4; D not certain. Germline CDR1 and CDR2: MGHRA and YSYEKL. V was cut by 0 bases and J by 0 bases, with 8 bases left in between. This CDR3 region has 16 residues. CDR3 coding DNA: TGCGCCAGCAGCCAAGAGGGGATTGCAACTAATGAAAAACTGTTTTTT. Protein sequence: CASSQEGIATNEKLFF.

The CDR3 protein is CASSSIGLLSPETQYF. CDR3 sequence (DNA): TGTGCCAGCAGCTCAATAGGACTATTAAGCCCAGAGACCCAGTACTTC. This chain joins TRBV11-3 and TRBJ2-5; D is possibly TRBD2 (6 bases). The CDR3 extends over 16 amino acids. Trimming took 4 bases from V and 4 from J, leaving 19 bases between them. Germline V gene sequence: CDR1 SGHNT, CDR2 YENEEA.

This clone has a handful of counts. The chain carries TRBV10-3 and TRBJ2-7; D not certain. The CDR3 totals 11 residues. V was trimmed by 1 base and J by 8 bases, leaving 6 bases between them. Germline values: CDR1 ENHRY, CDR2 SYGVKD. The CDR3 DNA is TGTGCCATCAGTGAGTTTCGACAGCAGTACTTC. Translating it yields CAISEFRQQYF.

The J gene is TRBJ1-4, the V gene TRBV2; the D gene is possibly TRBD1 (6 bases). The CDR3 consists of 14 residues. The germline V gene encodes CDR1 SNHLY and CDR2 FYNNEI. The germline V and J ends were trimmed by 8 bases and 8 bases, with 18 bases remaining between them. CDR3 in DNA: TGTGCCAGCTACGAGGTAGCGAGGGGGGAAAAACTGTTTTTT. It is translated as CASYEVARGEKLFF.

Written as DNA, the CDR3 is TGTGCCAGCAGACTCCGAGAGGGCACAGATACGCAGTATTTT. It yields the protein CASRLREGTDTQYF. This chain connects TRBV2 to TRBJ2-3; D unclear. Germline V gene data show CDR1 as SNHLY and CDR2 as FYNNEI. Trimming removed 6 bases from V and 1 base from J, with 11 bases in between. This CDR3 has 14 amino acids.

The J gene is TRBJ1-5, the V gene TRBV29-1, with D maybe TRBD1 (5 bases). The CDR3 sequence is 12 residues long. Trimming pared 6 bases from V and 0 bases from J, leaving 6 bases between. The germline CDR1 and CDR2 sequences are SQVTM and ANQGSEA. For the CDR3, the DNA is TGCAGCGTGGGACTTAGCAATCAGCCCCAGCATTTT. Residues: CSVGLSNQPQHF. The full variable domain, in which reference TRBV29-1 and TRBJ1-5 provide the parts outside the CDR3, is SAVISQKPSRDICQRGTSLTIQCQVDSQVTMMFWYRQQPGQSLTLIATANQGSEATYESGFVIDKFPISRPNLTFSTLTVSNMSPEDSSIYLCSVGLSNQPQHFGDGTRLSIL.

The genes are TRBV13 and TRBJ1-5; D might be TRBD1 (5 bases). The V gene lost 4 bases and the J gene lost 2 bases, with 9 bases spanning the gap. This CDR3 region has 14 residues. The germline CDR1 and CDR2 sequences are PRHDT and FYEKMQ (reference sequence). For the CDR3, the DNA is TGTGCCAGCAGCTATGGGGCAGGCAATCAGCCCCAGCATTTT. Its translation: CASSYGAGNQPQHF.

Here the CDR3 DNA reads TGTGCCAGTAGTATCCTAGCGGGAGCACGCACAGATACGCAGTATTTT. Translated, it gives CASSILAGARTDTQYF. The chain has TRBV19 and TRBJ2-3, with TRBD2 matching 10 bases. V was clipped by 3 bases and J by 1 base; unmatched bases: 4. The CDR3 has 16 amino acids. CDR1 is LNHDA and CDR2 is SQIVND in the germline V gene (reference sequence). Supplemented by reference TRBV19 and TRBJ2-3, the full variable domain reads DGGITQSPKYLFRKEGQNVTLSCEQNLNHDAMYWYRQDPGQGLRLIYYSQIVNDFQKGDIAEGYSVSREKKESFPLTVTSAQKNPTAFYLCASSILAGARTDTQYFGPGTRLTVL.

The chain recombines TRBV18 with TRBJ2-2; TRBD1 matches at 8 bases. This CDR3 spans 17 amino acids. The germline V gene encodes CDR1 KGHSH and CDR2 LQKENI. The V and J ends lost 0 bases and 1 base, in that order; junction bases with no gene match: 4. The CDR3 is CASSPPTGTGNTGELFF. CDR3 sequence (DNA): TGTGCCAGCTCACCACCGACCGGGACAGGGAACACCGGGGAGCTGTTTTTT.

This clone was counted between two and nine times. The rearrangement uses TRBV12-5 and TRBJ2-3, with 7 bases aligning to TRBD2. Germline V lookup: CDR1 LGHNT, CDR2 FRNRAP. After removal of 3 bases from V and 8 bases from J, the junction contained 2 bases not matched to a gene. This CDR3 contains 12 residues. The CDR3 loop reads CASGLREGTQYF. DNA for the CDR3: TGTGCTAGTGGTTTAAGGGAGGGTACGCAGTATTTT.

V gene TRBV4-1 combines with J gene TRBJ2-2; TRBD2 might be the D (5 bases). Trimming left V 2 bases short and J 0 bases short, with 7 bases between. Germline V gene lookup returns CDR1 MGHRA and CDR2 YSYEKL. CDR3 length equals 15 residues. The CDR3 protein is CASSQLATNTGELFF. The CDR3, as DNA: TGCGCCAGCAGCCAATTAGCGACGAACACCGGGGAGCTGTTTTTT.

There are a few counts of this clone. The V and J genes are TRBV2 and TRBJ2-2; D unresolved. Trimming stripped 10 bases from V and 5 bases from J, with 5 bases between. The CDR3 is 10 residues long. Germline CDR1 is SNHLY and CDR2 is FYNNEI. Here the CDR3 DNA reads TGTGCCAAAGTAACCGGGGAGCTGTTTTTT. Translating it yields CAKVTGELFF.

This sequence joins TRBV24-1 and TRBJ2-1; D gene uncertain. V was trimmed by 8 bases and J by 5 bases, leaving 9 bases between them. The germline V gene encodes CDR1 KGHDR and CDR2 SFDVKD. The CDR3 extends over 12 amino acids. The CDR3 sequence is CATTRRNNEQFF. CDR3 DNA sequence: TGTGCCACCACTCGACGGAACAATGAGCAGTTCTTC.

In regard to this clone: This sample also contains other DNA sequences that code for the same CDR3. CDR3 amino acids: CASSGTLNTEAFF. As DNA, the CDR3 is TGTGCCAGTAGTGGGACACTGAACACTGAAGCTTTCTTT. The V call is TRBV19, the J call TRBJ1-1; possible D gene TRBD1, 6 bases. Looked up from germline, CDR1 is LNHDA and CDR2 is SQIVND (reference sequence). This CDR3 is built from 13 residues. Trimming removed 5 bases from V and 0 bases from J, with 7 bases in between.

The rearrangement links TRBV2 to TRBJ2-1; 8 positions match TRBD2. Germline CDR1 and CDR2: SNHLY and FYNNEI. CDR3 length: 13 residues. The ends lost 5 bases at V and 9 bases at J; junction bases unmatched: 6. The CDR3 spells CASSSGSYGEQFF. Written as DNA, the CDR3 is TGTGCCAGCAGTAGCGGGAGTTACGGTGAGCAGTTCTTC. The complete variable domain, with remaining parts taken from reference TRBV2 and TRBJ2-1, reads EPEVTQTPSHQVTQMGQEVILRCVPISNHLYFYWYRQILGQKVEFLVSFYNNEISEKSEIFDDQFSVERPDGSNFTLKIRSTKLEDSAMYFCASSSGSYGEQFFGPGTRLTVL.

CDR3 protein: CASSFANTEAFF. CDR3 nucleotide sequence: TGTGCCAGCAGCTTTGCGAACACTGAAGCTTTCTTT. The chain carries TRBV5-4 and TRBJ1-1; D is uncertain. With 2 bases removed from V and 1 base from J, the gap between germline ends came to 3 bases. Looked up from germline, CDR1 is SGHNT and CDR2 is YYREEE (reference sequence). The CDR3 has 12 amino acids.

The chain has TRBV12-3 or TRBV12-4 and TRBJ1-6; D gene uncertain. V gave up 6 bases and J gave up 10 bases, with 13 bases separating them. The CDR3 runs to 13 residues. The CDR3 region has the DNA TGTGCCAGCAGGATCTCCCTTCAATCACCCCTCCACTTT. It encodes CASRISLQSPLHF.

This clone was seen once. Other DNA sequences of this sample code for an identical CDR3. This rearrangement joins TRBV28 to TRBJ1-2; unclear D gene. Germline V gene sequence: CDR1 MDHEN, CDR2 SYDVKM. The CDR3 consists of 11 residues. The V gene lost 9 bases and the J gene lost 0 bases, with 5 bases spanning the gap. The CDR3 nucleotides read TGTGCCAGTGGAACTAACTATGGCTACACCTTC. This encodes CASGTNYGYTF.

This clone came up a few times. The J gene is TRBJ2-1, the V gene TRBV2; D is possibly TRBD2 (5 bases). The ends were cut back, 4 bases at V and 5 bases at J, with 12 bases in the middle. CDR3 size: 14 residues. Germline CDR1 reads SNHLY; CDR2 reads FYNNEI. The CDR3 loop is CASSVLTTNNEQFF. In DNA form, the CDR3 reads TGTGCCAGCAGTGTTTTGACTACCAACAATGAGCAGTTCTTC. Full variable domain (missing parts from reference TRBV2 and TRBJ2-1): EPEVTQTPSHQVTQMGQEVILRCVPISNHLYFYWYRQILGQKVEFLVSFYNNEISEKSEIFDDQFSVERPDGSNFTLKIRSTKLEDSAMYFCASSVLTTNNEQFFGPGTRLTVL.